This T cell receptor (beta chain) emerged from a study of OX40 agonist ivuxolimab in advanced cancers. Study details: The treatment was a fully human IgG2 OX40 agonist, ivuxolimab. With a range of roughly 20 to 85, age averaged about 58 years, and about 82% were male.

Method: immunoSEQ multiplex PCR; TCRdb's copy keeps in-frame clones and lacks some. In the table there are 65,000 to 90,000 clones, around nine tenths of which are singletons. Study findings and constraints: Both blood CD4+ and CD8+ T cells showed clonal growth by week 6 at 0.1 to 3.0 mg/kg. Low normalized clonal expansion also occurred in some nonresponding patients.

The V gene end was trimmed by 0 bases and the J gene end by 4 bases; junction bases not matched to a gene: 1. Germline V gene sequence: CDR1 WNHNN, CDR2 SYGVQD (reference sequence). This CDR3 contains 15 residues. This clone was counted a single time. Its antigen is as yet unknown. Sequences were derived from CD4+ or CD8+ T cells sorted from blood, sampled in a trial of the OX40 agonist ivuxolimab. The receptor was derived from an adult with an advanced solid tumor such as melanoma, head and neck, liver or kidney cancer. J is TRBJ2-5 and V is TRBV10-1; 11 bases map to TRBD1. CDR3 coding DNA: TGCGCCAGCAGTGAGTCTGGGACAGGGGGAGAGACCCAGTACTTC. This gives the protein CASSESGTGGETQYF.